This section outlines one T cell receptor beta chain sequence together with its context. This record belongs to a study of blood T cell repertoires in COVID-19. As handled by the study authors: Nucleated cell number was recorded as an estimate derived from reference gene primer amplification. The table came from immunoSEQ multiplex PCR; TCRdb's copy has only in-frame clones and leaves some out. The DNA was the basis for D and trimming; V, J and clone size are from that table. The data hold 150,000 to 200,000 clones, with about 86% observed a single time. The junction had 7 bases not matched to a gene; V was cut back by 3 bases and J by 5 bases. CDR3 length: 16 residues. CDR1 is SGHRS and CDR2 is YFSETQ in the germline V gene.

The TCR comes from a woman between 70 and 85 years old with acute or convalescent COVID-19. The sample taken for sequencing was peripheral blood. The chain recombines TRBV5-1 with TRBJ2-2; TRBD1 matches at 10 bases. CDR3 in DNA: TGCGCCAGCAGCTCGCCACCGGGACAGGGGACCGGGGAGCTGTTTTTT. Protein: CASSSPPGQGTGELFF. Based on the CDR3 plus reference TRBV5-1 and TRBJ2-2, the full variable domain is KAGVTQTPRYLIKTRGQQVTLSCSPISGHRSVSWYQQTPGQGLQFLFEYFSETQRNKGNFPGRFSGRQFSNSRSEMNVSTLELGDSALYLCASSSPPGQGTGELFFGEGSRLTVL.